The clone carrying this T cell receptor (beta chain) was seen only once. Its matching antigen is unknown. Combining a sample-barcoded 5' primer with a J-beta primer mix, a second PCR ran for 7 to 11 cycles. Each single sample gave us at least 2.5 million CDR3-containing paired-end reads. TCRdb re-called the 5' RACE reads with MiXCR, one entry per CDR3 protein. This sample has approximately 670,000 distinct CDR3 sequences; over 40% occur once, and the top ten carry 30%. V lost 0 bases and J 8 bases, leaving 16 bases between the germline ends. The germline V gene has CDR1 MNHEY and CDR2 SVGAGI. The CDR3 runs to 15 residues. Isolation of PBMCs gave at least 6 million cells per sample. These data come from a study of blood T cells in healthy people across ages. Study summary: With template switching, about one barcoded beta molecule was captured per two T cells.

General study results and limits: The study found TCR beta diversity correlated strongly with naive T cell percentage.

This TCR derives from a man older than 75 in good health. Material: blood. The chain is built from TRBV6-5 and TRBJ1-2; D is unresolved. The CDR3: CASSYSNMGARGYTF. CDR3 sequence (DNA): TGTGCCAGCAGTTACTCGAATATGGGAGCTAGGGGCTACACCTTC.